This T cell receptor (beta chain) was documented in a study of identical twins. Turning to this clonotype: Its specificity is not known.

Germline V gene data show CDR1 as SNHLY and CDR2 as FYNNEI. The CDR3 has 11 residues. Trimming removed 8 bases at V and 10 bases at J, with 12 bases between. MiXCR, applied by TCRdb to the 5' RACE reads, yields one record per CDR3 protein. The sample gives about 290,000 distinct CDR3 sequences, roughly 10% of which show up once; 6% to 8.5% is in the top ten. Study outcomes and limitations: High-abundance cord blood beta clonotypes had fewer insertions; memory repertoires showed none. Invariant MAIT and iNKT cells may have partly biased zero-insertion analyses.

These data are also associated with another study on yellow fever vaccine responses in identical twins.

This chain joins TRBV2 and TRBJ2-1, with TRBD2 as a possible D gene (6 bases). Sequenced: CD8+ T cells sorted from blood. The sequence came from a young woman in good health. CDR3 in DNA: TGTGCCAGCCGCGGGGCAGGAGAGCAGTTCTTC. This encodes CASRGAGEQFF.